These T cell receptor beta chains were read from a single sample in a study of blood T cells in healthy people across ages. TCRdb re-analysed the 5' RACE reads in MiXCR, keeping a single row per CDR3 protein. The sample holds around 1,000,000 distinct CDR3 sequences, almost 25% seen once. These sequences were also reported in another study, on T cells of mothers and their children.

Sequencing was performed on blood. The receptors stem from a girl aged 2-10 years in good health. The CDR3 runs from the conserved cysteine through the conserved F or W. Each record gives: clone size, V gene, D gene, J gene, CDR3 protein, CDR3 DNA. A D gene is named only where the DNA matches it firmly. Clone size, where shown, is once, few, many, or a class for clones that have expanded.

.	TRBV4-1	.	TRBJ2-7	CASSQVYRLYEQYF	TGCGCCAGCAGCCAAGTTTATCGACTCTACGAGCAGTACTTC
.	TRBV9	.	TRBJ2-1	CASSQEPGSSYNEQFF	TGTGCCAGCAGCCAAGAGCCGGGGAGCTCCTACAATGAGCAGTTCTTC
few	TRBV9	.	TRBJ2-4	CASSADGSKNIQYF	TGTGCCAGCAGCGCGGACGGGAGCAAAAACATTCAGTACTTC
.	TRBV29-1	.	TRBJ1-2	CSVAGGIWGYTF	TGCAGCGTTGCTGGGGGGATTTGGGGCTACACCTTC
.	TRBV28	.	TRBJ1-2	CASSQSNYGYTF	TGTGCCAGCAGCCAGTCCAACTATGGCTACACCTTC
.	TRBV12-3/TRBV12-4	TRBD1	TRBJ1-2	CASGFNSGTGGITF	TGTGCCAGCGGTTTCAACTCCGGGACAGGGGGCATCACCTTC
.	TRBV29-1	.	TRBJ2-7	CSVEDLDSSYEQYF	TGCAGCGTTGAAGACCTAGACAGCTCCTACGAGCAGTACTTC
.	TRBV6-6	.	TRBJ1-1	CASSKTSGFEAFF	TGTGCCAGCAGCAAAACTTCCGGGTTTGAAGCTTTCTTT
.	TRBV20-1	.	TRBJ2-3	CSGYRDHTDTQYF	TGCAGTGGTTACCGGGACCACACAGATACGCAGTATTTT
.	TRBV28	TRBD2	TRBJ2-7	CASSSLMREFSEQYF	TGTGCCAGCAGTTCCCTTATGCGGGAGTTTAGCGAGCAGTACTTC
many	TRBV18	.	TRBJ2-7	CASSPDYSYEQYF	TGTGCCAGCTCACCCGACTACTCCTACGAGCAGTACTTC
few	TRBV12-3/TRBV12-4	.	TRBJ1-5	CASSPGEPGNQPQHF	TGTGCCAGCAGTCCAGGGGAGCCGGGGAATCAGCCCCAGCATTTT
once	TRBV12-3/TRBV12-4	.	TRBJ2-1	CASSLSVQPFNEQFF	TGTGCCAGCAGTTTAAGTGTCCAGCCCTTTAATGAGCAGTTCTTC
many	TRBV9	.	TRBJ2-1	CASSPEPARPDEQFF	TGTGCCAGCAGCCCCGAACCCGCCCGTCCCGATGAGCAGTTCTTC
few	TRBV7-8	.	TRBJ2-5	CASSIQDGGTQYF	TGTGCCAGCAGCATTCAAGATGGGGGGACCCAGTACTTC
.	TRBV29-1	TRBD1	TRBJ2-2	CSVEVAGLGQTGELFF	TGCAGCGTTGAAGTCGCAGGACTGGGACAGACCGGGGAGCTGTTTTTT
few	TRBV15	.	TRBJ2-2	CATSPRLETGELFF	TGTGCCACCAGCCCCCGACTCGAAACCGGGGAGCTGTTTTTT
.	TRBV7-9	.	TRBJ2-4	CASSGTPTETKNIQYF	TGTGCCAGCAGCGGGACCCCTACAGAAACCAAAAACATTCAGTACTTC
.	TRBV3-1	.	TRBJ2-6	CASSQDNRISGANVLTF	TGTGCCAGCAGCCAAGATAACAGAATCTCTGGGGCCAACGTCCTGACTTTC
few	TRBV15	.	TRBJ2-7	CATSRGTDSYEQYF	TGTGCCACCAGCAGAGGCACAGACTCCTACGAGCAGTACTTC
few	TRBV12-3/TRBV12-4	TRBD1	TRBJ2-3	CASSGDRGPDTQYF	TGTGCCAGCAGCGGCGACAGGGGTCCTGATACGCAGTATTTT
.	TRBV7-9	TRBD1	TRBJ2-5	CASRWTGEGETQYF	TGTGCCAGCAGGTGGACAGGGGAGGGGGAGACCCAGTACTTC
few	TRBV25-1	.	TRBJ1-1	CATNKGLGTHTEAFF	TGTGCCACCAACAAGGGCCTGGGCACCCACACTGAAGCTTTCTTT
few	TRBV5-4	TRBD2	TRBJ2-5	CASSLAAGLGFKETQYF	TGTGCCAGCAGCTTGGCAGCGGGACTGGGTTTTAAAGAGACCCAGTACTTC